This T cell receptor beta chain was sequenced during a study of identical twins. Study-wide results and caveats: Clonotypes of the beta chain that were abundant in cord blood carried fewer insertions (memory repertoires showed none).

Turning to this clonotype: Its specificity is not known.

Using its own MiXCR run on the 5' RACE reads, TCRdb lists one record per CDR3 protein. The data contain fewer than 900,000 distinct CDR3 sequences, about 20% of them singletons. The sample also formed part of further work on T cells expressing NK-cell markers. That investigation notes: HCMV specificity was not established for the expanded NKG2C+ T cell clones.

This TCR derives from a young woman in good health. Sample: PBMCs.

Here the CDR3 reads CASLAEWASTEAFF. In nucleotides, the CDR3 is TGTGCCAGCCTCGCTGAGTGGGCGAGCACTGAAGCTTTCTTT. The rearrangement joins TRBV6-1 to TRBJ1-1; no reliable D call. CDR1 is MNHNS, CDR2 SASEGT, per germline. This CDR3 is 14 amino acids long. Trimming took off 8 bases at V and 4 bases at J, with 17 bases between the two ends.